Here is one TCR beta chain with its context. Antigen: not known. Profiling relied on immunoSEQ multiplex PCR, and the TCRdb table lists in-frame clones only, not all of them. The top ten clones hold roughly 13% of a sample with about 480,000 clones, approximately 90% of them seen once. Trimming took 2 bases from V and 5 from J, leaving 13 bases between them. Germline V CDR1 and CDR2: MDHEN, SYDVKM. The CDR3 runs to 15 residues. This sample was included in a study of Ad26.COV2.S vaccination and SARS-CoV-2 variants. Overall study context: Donor was assigned to the Ad26.COV2.S arm of trial COV1001. Study-wide results and limits: The TCR breadth and depth analyses may have produced an underestimate of total T cell responses. With respect to non-spike TCR breadth, vaccine and placebo recipients were similar.

Noted treatment: around 19 received Ad26.COV2.S at low or high dose, single or two shots; about 5 received placebo; per-sample allocation not given. Material that was analyzed had been drawn on day 63 after the first vaccine or placebo injection. The sample consisted of peripheral blood, taken in a trial of Ad26.COV2.S vaccine versus placebo. This sequence originates from a person between 18 and 60 years old who received the Ad26.COV2.S COVID-19 vaccine or a placebo. This chain uses TRBV28 with TRBJ1-5; no clear D. Written as DNA, the CDR3 is TGTGCCAGCAGTTTACGCATACTGCGGCATCAGCCCCAGCATTTT. The encoded protein is CASSLRILRHQPQHF.